A selection of T cell receptor beta chains follows, all from one sample in a study of beta chain features in type 1 diabetes. Profiling relied on immunoSEQ multiplex PCR, and the TCRdb table lists in-frame clones only, not all of them. The sample contains roughly 40,000 clones, 49% of which appear only once. Sequencing used central memory CD4+ T cells from blood. The source of these receptors is a woman younger than 30 in good health. Each CDR3 is given with its conserved first and last residue. Fields, in order: CDR3 length, V gene, J gene, D gene, clone size, CDR3 protein, CDR3 DNA. The D gene is left open where the match is weak. Size values are once, few and many counts, or a class for expanded clones, and some rows have none.

len: 15
v_gene: TRBV5-1
j_gene: TRBJ1-4
d_gene: .
abundance: .
CDR3aa: CASSLRTDVGEKLFF
CDR3nt: TGCGCCAGCAGCTTGCGGACAGATGTAGGGGAAAAACTGTTTTTT

len: 16
v_gene: TRBV2
j_gene: TRBJ1-5
d_gene: .
abundance: .
CDR3aa: CASSDRGFSSNQPQHF
CDR3nt: TGTGCCAGCAGTGATCGAGGGTTTTCCTCGAATCAGCCCCAGCATTTT

len: 13
v_gene: TRBV5-6
j_gene: TRBJ2-5
d_gene: .
abundance: .
CDR3aa: CASSFSGVETQYF
CDR3nt: TGTGCCAGCAGCTTCTCGGGGGTAGAGACCCAGTACTTC

len: 14
v_gene: TRBV6-1
j_gene: TRBJ1-5
d_gene: TRBD1
abundance: .
CDR3aa: CASSGQGSNQPQHF
CDR3nt: TGTGCCAGCAGTGGACAGGGAAGCAATCAGCCCCAGCATTTT

len: 16
v_gene: TRBV10-3
j_gene: TRBJ2-1
d_gene: TRBD2
abundance: few
CDR3aa: CAISESVLAERNEQFF
CDR3nt: TGTGCCATCAGTGAGTCCGTCCTAGCGGAACGCAATGAGCAGTTCTTC

len: 13
v_gene: TRBV7-3
j_gene: TRBJ1-1
d_gene: TRBD1
abundance: .
CDR3aa: CASSPGQVPEAFF
CDR3nt: TGTGCCAGCAGCCCGGGACAGGTGCCCGAAGCTTTCTTT

len: 17
v_gene: TRBV7-2
j_gene: TRBJ2-2
d_gene: .
abundance: .
CDR3aa: CASSPAYFGGNTGELFF
CDR3nt: TGTGCCAGCAGCCCGGCTTATTTCGGGGGAAACACCGGGGAGCTGTTTTTT

len: 16
v_gene: TRBV7-2
j_gene: TRBJ1-5
d_gene: TRBD1
abundance: .
CDR3aa: CASSPRTGGTNQPQHF
CDR3nt: TGTGCCAGCAGCCCTAGGACAGGGGGGACCAATCAGCCCCAGCATTTT

len: 12
v_gene: TRBV5-6
j_gene: TRBJ2-7
d_gene: .
abundance: .
CDR3aa: CASSPGRHEQYF
CDR3nt: TGTGCCAGCAGTCCGGGTCGGCACGAGCAGTACTTC

len: 16
v_gene: TRBV4-1
j_gene: TRBJ2-3
d_gene: TRBD2
abundance: .
CDR3aa: CASSQASGSLGDTQYF
CDR3nt: TGCGCCAGCAGCCAAGCGAGCGGGAGCCTTGGGGATACGCAGTATTTT

len: 14
v_gene: TRBV11-2
j_gene: TRBJ1-3
d_gene: .
abundance: .
CDR3aa: CASSSGTLGNTIYF
CDR3nt: TGTGCCAGCAGCTCGGGAACCCTTGGAAACACCATATATTTT

len: 14
v_gene: TRBV7-2
j_gene: TRBJ2-3
d_gene: .
abundance: few
CDR3aa: CASSLRSGGDTQYF
CDR3nt: TGTGCCAGCAGCTTAAGGAGCGGCGGAGATACGCAGTATTTT

len: 15
v_gene: TRBV2
j_gene: TRBJ1-2
d_gene: .
abundance: once
CDR3aa: CASSEASPREGRLTF
CDR3nt: TGTGCCAGCAGTGAAGCGAGTCCAAGGGAAGGGAGGCTGACCTTC

len: 14
v_gene: TRBV9
j_gene: TRBJ1-2
d_gene: .
abundance: .
CDR3aa: CASSRSAQEGGYTF
CDR3nt: TGTGCCAGCAGCCGTAGCGCCCAGGAAGGAGGCTACACCTTC

len: 16
v_gene: TRBV11-2
j_gene: TRBJ1-3
d_gene: TRBD1
abundance: .
CDR3aa: CASSPSDRGLGNTIYF
CDR3nt: TGTGCCAGCAGCCCGTCGGACAGGGGGCTTGGAAACACCATATATTTT

len: 15
v_gene: TRBV9
j_gene: TRBJ1-1
d_gene: TRBD1
abundance: .
CDR3aa: CASSVTGRGNTEAFF
CDR3nt: TGTGCCAGCAGCGTGACAGGGAGAGGAAACACTGAAGCTTTCTTT

len: 16
v_gene: TRBV5-4
j_gene: TRBJ2-1
d_gene: .
abundance: few
CDR3aa: CASSLGGGALYNEQFF
CDR3nt: TGTGCCAGCAGCTTGGGGGGCGGGGCGTTGTACAATGAGCAGTTCTTC

len: 14
v_gene: TRBV28
j_gene: TRBJ2-1
d_gene: .
abundance: .
CDR3aa: CASSLGLAYNEQFF
CDR3nt: TGTGCCAGCAGTTTAGGGCTAGCGTACAATGAGCAGTTCTTC

len: 13
v_gene: TRBV5-1
j_gene: TRBJ2-2
d_gene: .
abundance: .
CDR3aa: CASRTGYTGELFF
CDR3nt: TGCGCCAGCAGAACAGGGTACACCGGGGAGCTGTTTTTT

len: 13
v_gene: TRBV9
j_gene: TRBJ1-2
d_gene: .
abundance: .
CDR3aa: CASSVAAGRGYTF
CDR3nt: TGTGCCAGCAGCGTAGCGGCAGGCCGGGGCTACACCTTC

len: 17
v_gene: TRBV15
j_gene: TRBJ2-2
d_gene: TRBD1
abundance: once
CDR3aa: CATSRDLRQGVTGELFF
CDR3nt: TGTGCCACCAGCAGAGATCTACGACAGGGTGTCACCGGGGAGCTGTTTTTT

len: 13
v_gene: TRBV6-1
j_gene: TRBJ1-1
d_gene: .
abundance: .
CDR3aa: CASSETVNTEAFF
CDR3nt: TGTGCCAGCAGTGAAACGGTGAACACTGAAGCTTTCTTT

len: 15
v_gene: TRBV5-4
j_gene: TRBJ2-1
d_gene: .
abundance: .
CDR3aa: CASSKDFSPYNEQFF
CDR3nt: TGTGCCAGCAGTAAGGACTTTTCACCCTACAATGAGCAGTTCTTC

len: 14
v_gene: TRBV11-2
j_gene: TRBJ1-2
d_gene: .
abundance: .
CDR3aa: CASSLASGQGGYTF
CDR3nt: TGTGCCAGCAGCTTAGCCTCTGGGCAGGGCGGCTACACCTTC

len: 15
v_gene: TRBV5-1
j_gene: TRBJ2-1
d_gene: TRBD1
abundance: .
CDR3aa: CASSLQDRGLNEQFF
CDR3nt: TGCGCCAGCAGCTTGCAGGACAGGGGACTCAATGAGCAGTTCTTC

len: 18
v_gene: TRBV6-1
j_gene: TRBJ1-5
d_gene: .
abundance: .
CDR3aa: CASSEAAASEYSNQPQHF
CDR3nt: TGTGCCAGCAGTGAAGCGGCGGCGTCAGAGTATAGCAATCAGCCCCAGCATTTT

len: 15
v_gene: TRBV5-6
j_gene: TRBJ2-5
d_gene: TRBD2
abundance: few
CDR3aa: CASSFVLADQETQYF
CDR3nt: TGTGCCAGCAGCTTTGTGCTAGCGGACCAAGAGACCCAGTACTTC

len: 15
v_gene: TRBV5-1
j_gene: TRBJ2-7
d_gene: .
abundance: .
CDR3aa: CASSQEADVTYEQYF
CDR3nt: TGCGCCAGCAGCCAAGAAGCGGATGTAACCTACGAGCAGTACTTC

len: 15
v_gene: TRBV2
j_gene: TRBJ2-1
d_gene: TRBD2
abundance: .
CDR3aa: CASSVGLAGSQEQFF
CDR3nt: TGTGCCAGCAGTGTTGGACTAGCGGGGTCTCAAGAGCAGTTCTTC

len: 15
v_gene: TRBV10-3
j_gene: TRBJ2-7
d_gene: TRBD1
abundance: few
CDR3aa: CAISERDSNSYEQYF
CDR3nt: TGTGCCATCAGCGAGAGGGACAGCAACTCCTACGAGCAGTACTTC

len: 15
v_gene: TRBV5-4
j_gene: TRBJ1-3
d_gene: .
abundance: few
CDR3aa: CASSLDRTAGNTIYF
CDR3nt: TGTGCCAGCAGCTTGGATAGGACAGCTGGAAACACCATATATTTT

len: 16
v_gene: TRBV7-9
j_gene: TRBJ1-1
d_gene: TRBD1
abundance: .
CDR3aa: CASSRGPDRGNTEAFF
CDR3nt: TGTGCCAGCAGCCGAGGTCCGGACAGGGGGAACACTGAAGCTTTCTTT

len: 14
v_gene: TRBV30
j_gene: TRBJ2-7
d_gene: TRBD1
abundance: few
CDR3aa: CAWKAGTGSYEQYF
CDR3nt: TGTGCCTGGAAAGCCGGGACAGGGTCCTACGAGCAGTACTTC

len: 14
v_gene: TRBV15
j_gene: TRBJ2-7
d_gene: TRBD1
abundance: .
CDR3aa: CATSRDRGPYEQYF
CDR3nt: TGTGCCACCAGCAGAGACAGGGGGCCTTACGAGCAGTACTTC

len: 17
v_gene: TRBV6-9
j_gene: TRBJ1-1
d_gene: .
abundance: .
CDR3aa: CASSAGAGLGLNTEAFF
CDR3nt: TGTGCCAGCAGTGCTGGGGCCGGGCTGGGGTTGAACACTGAAGCTTTCTTT

len: 14
v_gene: TRBV7-2
j_gene: TRBJ2-6
d_gene: .
abundance: .
CDR3aa: CASSPRELVNVLTF
CDR3nt: TGTGCCAGCAGCCCGCGTGAGCTGGTCAACGTCCTGACTTTC